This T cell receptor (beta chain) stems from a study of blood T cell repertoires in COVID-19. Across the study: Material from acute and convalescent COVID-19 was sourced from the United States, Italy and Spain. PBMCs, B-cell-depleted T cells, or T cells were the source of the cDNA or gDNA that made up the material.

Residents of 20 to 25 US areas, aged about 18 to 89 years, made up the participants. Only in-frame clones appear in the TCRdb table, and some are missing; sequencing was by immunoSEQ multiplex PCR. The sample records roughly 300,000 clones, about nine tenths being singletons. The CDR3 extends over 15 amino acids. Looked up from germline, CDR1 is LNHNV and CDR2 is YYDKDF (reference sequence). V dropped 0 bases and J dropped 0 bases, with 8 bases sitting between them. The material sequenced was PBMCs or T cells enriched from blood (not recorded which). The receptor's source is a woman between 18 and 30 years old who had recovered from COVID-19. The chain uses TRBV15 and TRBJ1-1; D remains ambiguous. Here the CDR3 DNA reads TGTGCCACCAGCAGAGATAGTAGAGTGAACACTGAAGCTTTCTTT. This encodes CATSRDSRVNTEAFF. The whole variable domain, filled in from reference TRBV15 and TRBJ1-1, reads DAMVIQNPRYQVTQFGKPVTLSCSQTLNHNVMYWYQQKSSQAPKLLFHYYDKDFNNEADTPDNFQSRRPNTSFCFLDIRSPGLGDTAMYLCATSRDSRVNTEAFFGQGTRLTVV.